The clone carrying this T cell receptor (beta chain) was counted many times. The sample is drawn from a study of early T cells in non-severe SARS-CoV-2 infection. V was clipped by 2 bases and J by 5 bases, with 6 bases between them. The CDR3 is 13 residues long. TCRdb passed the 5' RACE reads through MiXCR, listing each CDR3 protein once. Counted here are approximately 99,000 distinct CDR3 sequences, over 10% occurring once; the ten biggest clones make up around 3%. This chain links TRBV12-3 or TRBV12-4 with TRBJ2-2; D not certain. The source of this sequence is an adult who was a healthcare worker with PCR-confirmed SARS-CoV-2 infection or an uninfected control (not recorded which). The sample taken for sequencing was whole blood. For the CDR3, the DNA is TGTGCCAGCAGTTTACTGGTGACCGGGGAGCTGTTTTTT. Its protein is CASSLLVTGELFF.